This record covers a single TCR beta chain. Its antigen is as yet unknown. This entry comes from a study of identifying expanded T cells in peripheral blood. General study points: Clone count variance between two-week samples rose with total template count. Technical replicates showed roughly 1.2 changed clones; approximately two weeks roughly 16; four weeks 19.

Only in-frame clones appear in the TCRdb table, and some are missing; sequencing was by immunoSEQ multiplex PCR. Of roughly 75,000 clones in the sample, 75% to 90% were seen once. No infections or other immune events were documented during collection. The specimen sequenced was blood. The sequence came from a person aged 18 to 75 in good health.

This CDR3 is CASSPMGGGTGELFF. CDR3 nucleotides: TGTGCCAGCAGCCCCATGGGGGGGGGAACCGGGGAGCTGTTTTTT. The rearrangement uses TRBV6-1 and TRBJ2-2; TRBD2 matches at 7 bases. The CDR3 length is 15 residues. V lost 6 bases and J lost 5; bases outside the gene matches: 9. Looked up from germline, CDR1 is MNHNS and CDR2 is SASEGT.